The sequence of this TCR beta chain was determined in a study of response to subunit inactivated influenza vaccine. This clonotype was counted many times. One entry per CDR3 protein results from TCRdb running MiXCR on the RT-PCR reads. The repertoire includes roughly 190,000 distinct CDR3 sequences, 9.5% to 15% of them detected once, and about 31% sits in the top ten. The length of the CDR3 is 15 residues. Germline-derived CDR1 and CDR2 are SGHKS and YYEKEE (reference sequence). Trimming removed 4 bases from V and 5 bases from J, with 16 bases in between. These data are also associated with another study on T cells expressing NK-cell markers. According to that study: UMIs accompanied the 5'RACE template switching by which TCR beta cDNA was made. HCMV seropositivity characterized most of the eight sequenced donors, and seronegativity one. Of the CD8+ T cell pool in about 6 donors, roughly 1.0-7.5% was accounted for by dominant NKG2C+ clonotypes.

This receptor was obtained from a man aged 50-59 years who received an inactivated influenza vaccine. V usage is TRBV5-5 and J usage is TRBJ2-1; D not resolved. The sample in question was CD8+ T cells sorted from PBMCs, obtained 11 to 12 days after vaccination. The CDR3 bases are TGTGCCAGCAGCCCCTTTAGTGGGTCGAACAATGAGCAGTTCTTC. It translates to CASSPFSGSNNEQFF.